This T cell receptor beta chain appears in the sequencing data of a study of OX40 agonist ivuxolimab in advanced cancers. About the research overall: Participants, roughly 80% male, averaged approximately 56 years of age, ranging from roughly 20 to 80.

Points on this clone: Its antigen is as yet unknown.

The CDR3 runs to 15 residues. Trimming cost V 0 bases and J 0 bases, with 7 bases left between them. Per germline, CDR1 LNHNV and CDR2 YYDKDF (reference sequence). General study results and limits: Clonal expansion was seen in CD4+ and CD8+ blood T cells by week 6 at 0.1 to 3.0 mg/kg.

Generated by immunoSEQ multiplex PCR, the TCRdb table keeps only in-frame clones and is missing some. The sample holds under 100,000 clones, approximately 89% seen once. This clonotype was sampled from an adult with an advanced solid tumor such as melanoma, head and neck, liver or kidney cancer. The chain recombines TRBV15 with TRBJ2-3; no firm D call. The sample was CD4+ or CD8+ T cells sorted from blood, taken in a trial of the OX40 agonist ivuxolimab. The chain's CDR3 is CATSRDLTSTDTQYF. The CDR3 DNA follows: TGTGCCACCAGCAGAGATCTAACTAGCACAGATACGCAGTATTTT.